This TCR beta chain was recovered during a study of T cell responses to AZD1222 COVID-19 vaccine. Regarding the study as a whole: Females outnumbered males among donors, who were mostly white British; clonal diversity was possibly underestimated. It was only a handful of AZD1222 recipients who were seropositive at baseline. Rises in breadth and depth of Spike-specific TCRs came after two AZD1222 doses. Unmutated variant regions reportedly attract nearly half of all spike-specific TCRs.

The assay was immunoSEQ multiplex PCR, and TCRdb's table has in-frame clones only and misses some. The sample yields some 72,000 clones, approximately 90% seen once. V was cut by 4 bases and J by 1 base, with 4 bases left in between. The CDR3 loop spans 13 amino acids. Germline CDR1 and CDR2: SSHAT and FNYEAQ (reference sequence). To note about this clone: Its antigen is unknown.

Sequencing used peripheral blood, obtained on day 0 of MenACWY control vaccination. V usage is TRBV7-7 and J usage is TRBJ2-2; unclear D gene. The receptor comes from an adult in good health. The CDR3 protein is CASSSGNTGELFF. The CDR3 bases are TGTGCCAGCAGCTCAGGGAACACCGGGGAGCTGTTTTTT.